This TCR beta chain comes out of a study of blood T cell repertoires in COVID-19. The CDR3 loop spans 13 amino acids. The trim removed 6 bases at V and 6 bases at J, leaving 8 bases unmatched. Patients of the Seattle cohort, enrolled during active infection, were followed longitudinally. Sequenced by immunoSEQ multiplex PCR; TCRdb stores in-frame clones only, minus some. Of fewer than 350,000 clones detected, 75% to 95% appear once; the ten largest clones hold approximately 6.8%. The sequence came from a woman under 40 with COVID-19, enrolled during active disease. This chain uses TRBV12-3 or TRBV12-4 with TRBJ2-7; TRBD1 matches 7 bases. The sample comprised peripheral blood. The CDR3 sequence: CASRRTGTGEQYF. DNA of the CDR3: TGTGCCAGCAGAAGGACAGGAACTGGCGAGCAGTACTTC.